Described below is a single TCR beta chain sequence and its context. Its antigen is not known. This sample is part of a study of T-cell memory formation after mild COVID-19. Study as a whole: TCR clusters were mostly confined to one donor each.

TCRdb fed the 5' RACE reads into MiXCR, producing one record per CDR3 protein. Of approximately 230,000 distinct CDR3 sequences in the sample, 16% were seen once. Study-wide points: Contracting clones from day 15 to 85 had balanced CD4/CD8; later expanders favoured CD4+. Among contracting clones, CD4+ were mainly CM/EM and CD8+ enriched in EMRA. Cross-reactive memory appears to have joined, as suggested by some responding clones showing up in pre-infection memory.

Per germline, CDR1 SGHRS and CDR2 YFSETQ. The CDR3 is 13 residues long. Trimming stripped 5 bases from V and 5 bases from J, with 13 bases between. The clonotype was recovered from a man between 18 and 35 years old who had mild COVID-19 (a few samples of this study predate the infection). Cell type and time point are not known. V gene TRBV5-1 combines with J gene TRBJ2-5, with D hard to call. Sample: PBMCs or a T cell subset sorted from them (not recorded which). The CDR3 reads CASSVDGSETQYF. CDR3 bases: TGCGCCAGCAGTGTGGACGGATCGGAGACCCAGTACTTC.